The TCR beta chain described here comes from a study of T cell changes during pregnancy in multiple sclerosis. Repertoires were generated with immunoSEQ multiplex PCR, while TCRdb's copy carries only in-frame clones and drops some. The sample has some 43,000 clones; almost 95% are singletons. Sequences were derived from CD8+ T cells from peripheral blood mononuclear cells, sampled in the third trimester of pregnancy. The clonotype originates from a female donor with multiple sclerosis, enrolled in a pregnancy study.

In DNA form, the CDR3 reads TGCGCCAGCAGCCGCCCGGACAGGGGGCCTGGCTACACCTTC. Translated, it gives CASSRPDRGPGYTF. The chain couples TRBV4-1 to TRBJ1-2; TRBD1 agrees at 11 bases. This CDR3 is built from 14 residues. V was clipped by 4 bases and J by 7 bases; unmatched bases: 5. CDR1 and CDR2 (germline): MGHRA, YSYEKL.